This TCR beta chain was sequenced in a study of a mutant IDH1 vaccine in newly diagnosed glioma. Study at large: The start of vaccination came 4-6 weeks after radiotherapy alone, or with temozolomide cycles. The treated population exhibited a male proportion of about 60%, a female proportion of 37.5%, and a mean age of about 40 years. Beforehand, treatment had been radiotherapy, temozolomide, or both; the majority received both.

Trimming left V 3 bases short and J 0 bases short, with 15 bases between. CDR3 length: 18 residues. Germline V gene sequence: CDR1 LNHDA, CDR2 SQIVND (reference sequence). Described time point: week 11, during vaccination. A 20-mer mutant IDH1 peptide at 300 ug was injected subcutaneously with topical imiquimod. General observations from the study: Induction of immune responses by the vaccine occurred in 93.3% of patients.

Points on this clone: Its antigen is not known.

The data were produced by immunoSEQ multiplex PCR, yet TCRdb's version contains in-frame clones alone and is incomplete. The repertoire holds roughly 120,000 clones, with roughly nine tenths as singletons. The specimen was PBMCs, collected from a glioma patient whose treatment included an IDH1 peptide vaccine. This TCR was sampled from a woman between 45 and 65 years old with glioma. The chain uses TRBV19 and TRBJ2-6, with D possibly being TRBD1 (5 bases). In DNA, the CDR3 is TGTGCCAGTAGTATTTCCTGGGGCAGCCTCTCTGGGGCCAACGTCCTGACTTTC. Translating gives CASSISWGSLSGANVLTF.